This is a list of T cell receptor beta chains from one sample in a study of T cell clonotyping in hematopoietic cell transplantation. Repertoires were generated with immunoSEQ multiplex PCR, while TCRdb's copy carries only in-frame clones and drops some. The sample yields approximately 30,000 clones, approximately 81% seen once. This specimen consisted of peripheral blood mononuclear cells, obtained before stem cell transplant. All receptors derive from a man aged 40-50 years with acute myeloid leukemia. Some clones in this sample may be carry-over from other donors' samples. Each CDR3 is given with its conserved first and last residue. A D gene is named only where the DNA matches it firmly. Clone size is stated in some rows and not others, as once, few, many or a class when expanded.

d_call: NA
v_call: TRBV19
clone_size: NA
j_call: TRBJ2-2
cdr3_aa: CASSIEGGTGELFF
cdr3_nt: TGTGCCAGTAGTATAGAAGGGGGGACCGGGGAGCTGTTTTTT

d_call: NA
v_call: TRBV28
clone_size: NA
j_call: TRBJ1-4
cdr3_aa: CASSLILGHEKLFF
cdr3_nt: TGTGCCAGCAGTTTAATCCTGGGCCATGAAAAACTGTTTTTT

d_call: NA
v_call: TRBV6-1
clone_size: NA
j_call: TRBJ2-7
cdr3_aa: CASSGDGTYEQYF
cdr3_nt: TGTGCCAGCAGTGGGGACGGTACCTACGAGCAGTACTTC

d_call: TRBD1
v_call: TRBV30
clone_size: NA
j_call: TRBJ1-2
cdr3_aa: CACNFPRDSGLSDGYTF
cdr3_nt: TGTGCCTGCAATTTTCCCCGGGACAGTGGCCTATCGGATGGCTACACCTTC

d_call: NA
v_call: TRBV28
clone_size: NA
j_call: TRBJ2-7
cdr3_aa: CASSSAPYEQYF
cdr3_nt: TGTGCCAGCAGTTCCGCTCCCTACGAGCAGTACTTC

d_call: NA
v_call: TRBV11-3
clone_size: NA
j_call: TRBJ2-7
cdr3_aa: CASSPRRADAYEQYF
cdr3_nt: TGTGCCAGCAGCCCCCGGAGGGCCGACGCCTACGAGCAGTACTTC

d_call: NA
v_call: TRBV7-6
clone_size: NA
j_call: TRBJ2-1
cdr3_aa: CASSSGALNEQFF
cdr3_nt: TGTGCCAGCAGCTCGGGCGCCCTCAATGAGCAGTTCTTC

d_call: TRBD1
v_call: TRBV28
clone_size: NA
j_call: TRBJ2-1
cdr3_aa: CASRPGQGPYNEQFF
cdr3_nt: TGTGCCAGCAGACCGGGACAGGGGCCCTACAATGAGCAGTTCTTC

d_call: TRBD1
v_call: TRBV18
clone_size: few
j_call: TRBJ1-1
cdr3_aa: CASSLGQGNTEAFF
cdr3_nt: TGTGCCAGCTCCCTGGGACAGGGGAACACTGAAGCTTTCTTT

d_call: NA
v_call: TRBV11-2
clone_size: NA
j_call: TRBJ2-3
cdr3_aa: CASSMPTVGSRDTQYF
cdr3_nt: TGTGCCAGCAGCATGCCTACCGTGGGTTCACGGGATACGCAGTATTTT

d_call: NA
v_call: TRBV10-2
clone_size: NA
j_call: TRBJ1-1
cdr3_aa: CASSESDREAFF
cdr3_nt: TGCGCCAGCAGTGAGTCTGACAGGGAAGCTTTCTTT

d_call: TRBD1
v_call: TRBV19
clone_size: NA
j_call: TRBJ1-1
cdr3_aa: CASSISGQGRPTEAFF
cdr3_nt: TGTGCCAGTAGTATATCGGGACAGGGGAGGCCTACTGAAGCTTTCTTT

d_call: TRBD1
v_call: TRBV4-2
clone_size: NA
j_call: TRBJ1-2
cdr3_aa: CASSQRTGTNYGYTF
cdr3_nt: TGTGCCAGCAGCCAGAGGACAGGAACTAACTATGGCTACACCTTC

d_call: NA
v_call: TRBV28
clone_size: NA
j_call: TRBJ1-6
cdr3_aa: CASSRPPLGNSPLHF
cdr3_nt: TGTGCCAGCAGTCGACCGCCCCTTGGGAATTCACCCCTCCACTTT

d_call: TRBD1
v_call: TRBV30
clone_size: once
j_call: TRBJ1-5
cdr3_aa: CAWSVPDGTGGGPQHF
cdr3_nt: TGTGCCTGGAGTGTCCCCGATGGGACAGGGGGGGGGCCCCAGCATTTT

d_call: NA
v_call: TRBV6-6
clone_size: few
j_call: TRBJ2-6
cdr3_aa: CATGTPGANVLTF
cdr3_nt: TGTGCCACCGGGACCCCGGGGGCCAACGTCCTGACTTTC

d_call: TRBD2
v_call: TRBV11-3
clone_size: NA
j_call: TRBJ2-7
cdr3_aa: CASPSSPWRETYEQYF
cdr3_nt: TGTGCCAGCCCATCGAGCCCATGGCGGGAGACCTACGAGCAGTACTTC

d_call: NA
v_call: TRBV6-5
clone_size: NA
j_call: TRBJ2-7
cdr3_aa: CASSLSSTGAYEQYF
cdr3_nt: TGTGCCAGCAGTCTCTCTTCGACAGGTGCCTACGAGCAGTACTTC

d_call: NA
v_call: TRBV7-9
clone_size: few
j_call: TRBJ2-7
cdr3_aa: CASSLGGAAYEQYF
cdr3_nt: TGTGCCAGCAGCTTGGGGGGGGCCGCCTACGAGCAGTACTTC

d_call: NA
v_call: TRBV5-6
clone_size: few
j_call: TRBJ1-1
cdr3_aa: CASSLRGTEAFF
cdr3_nt: TGTGCCAGCAGCTTGAGGGGGACTGAAGCTTTCTTT

d_call: NA
v_call: TRBV5-5
clone_size: NA
j_call: TRBJ1-3
cdr3_aa: CASSFSPAQSSGNTIYF
cdr3_nt: TGTGCCAGCAGCTTCTCTCCCGCGCAGTCCTCTGGAAACACCATATATTTT

d_call: TRBD1
v_call: TRBV2
clone_size: NA
j_call: TRBJ1-5
cdr3_aa: CASTRQGTNQPQHF
cdr3_nt: TGTGCCAGTACAAGACAGGGTACGAATCAGCCCCAGCATTTT

d_call: NA
v_call: TRBV5-1
clone_size: NA
j_call: TRBJ2-4
cdr3_aa: CASSLEGKSNIQYF
cdr3_nt: TGCGCCAGCAGCTTGGAGGGGAAGTCAAACATTCAGTACTTC

d_call: TRBD1
v_call: TRBV19
clone_size: NA
j_call: TRBJ1-1
cdr3_aa: CASSTAGTGAEAFF
cdr3_nt: TGTGCCAGTAGTACAGCAGGGACAGGGGCTGAAGCTTTCTTT

d_call: TRBD2
v_call: TRBV6-1
clone_size: once
j_call: TRBJ2-1
cdr3_aa: CASSELPGQGRGEQFF
cdr3_nt: TGTGCCAGCAGTGAACTACCCGGACAAGGGAGGGGTGAGCAGTTCTTC

d_call: NA
v_call: TRBV5-1
clone_size: once
j_call: TRBJ2-5
cdr3_aa: CASSLQETQYF
cdr3_nt: TGCGCCAGCAGCCTACAAGAGACCCAGTACTTC

d_call: TRBD2
v_call: TRBV5-1
clone_size: NA
j_call: TRBJ2-5
cdr3_aa: CASSLQRGGGETQYF
cdr3_nt: TGCGCCAGCAGCTTACAGCGGGGGGGCGGGGAGACCCAGTACTTC

d_call: NA
v_call: TRBV6-1
clone_size: NA
j_call: TRBJ2-3
cdr3_aa: CASSQTHPRDTQYF
cdr3_nt: TGTGCCAGCAGTCAAACACACCCTAGAGATACGCAGTATTTT

d_call: TRBD1
v_call: TRBV6-1
clone_size: NA
j_call: TRBJ2-7
cdr3_aa: CASSEAQGQGAKQYF
cdr3_nt: TGTGCCAGCAGTGAAGCGCAGGGACAGGGGGCAAAGCAGTACTTC

d_call: TRBD2
v_call: TRBV2
clone_size: few
j_call: TRBJ2-3
cdr3_aa: CASSEALLAGGATDTQYF
cdr3_nt: TGTGCCAGCAGTGAAGCGCTTCTAGCGGGGGGTGCCACAGATACGCAGTATTTT

d_call: TRBD1
v_call: TRBV5-1
clone_size: few
j_call: TRBJ1-2
cdr3_aa: CASSPRQGNYGYTF
cdr3_nt: TGCGCCAGCAGCCCAAGACAGGGGAACTATGGCTACACCTTC

d_call: NA
v_call: TRBV6-6
clone_size: NA
j_call: TRBJ2-3
cdr3_aa: CASSYDRTFTQYF
cdr3_nt: TGTGCCAGCAGTTACGACAGAACCTTTACGCAGTATTTT

d_call: NA
v_call: TRBV5-5
clone_size: NA
j_call: TRBJ2-1
cdr3_aa: CASSLDGSYNEQFF
cdr3_nt: TGTGCCAGCAGCTTGGACGGCTCCTACAATGAGCAGTTCTTC

d_call: NA
v_call: TRBV30
clone_size: NA
j_call: TRBJ1-2
cdr3_aa: CAWSVWTGQLDYGYTF
cdr3_nt: TGTGCCTGGAGTGTCTGGACTGGCCAGCTTGACTATGGCTACACCTTC

d_call: TRBD1
v_call: TRBV7-2
clone_size: NA
j_call: TRBJ1-2
cdr3_aa: CASSRNGRGSDGYTF
cdr3_nt: TGTGCCAGCAGCCGGAACGGCAGGGGGTCCGATGGCTACACCTTC

d_call: NA
v_call: TRBV11-3
clone_size: once
j_call: TRBJ2-2
cdr3_aa: CASSFGAQGGYTGELFF
cdr3_nt: TGTGCCAGCAGCTTTGGGGCCCAGGGGGGGTACACCGGGGAGCTGTTTTTT